This is a list of T cell receptor beta chains from one sample in a study of relationships among human T cell subsets. TCRdb reprocessed the multiplex PCR reads via MiXCR and lists one record per CDR3 protein. The sample includes roughly 7,400 distinct CDR3 sequences, roughly 68% of them seen just once. The material sequenced was naive and transitional (CD45RA+) T cells sorted from blood. The source is a man aged 35 to 55 in good health. The CDR3 runs from the conserved cysteine through the conserved F or W. The order of the fields is clone size, V gene, D gene, J gene, CDR3 protein, CDR3 DNA. The D gene is left open where the match is weak. Not every row has a clone size; where given, it reads once, few, many or a size class.

NA	TRBV7-9	NA	TRBJ1-2	CASSSLDRNSYTF	TGTGCCAGCAGCTCCTTAGACAGAAATAGCTACACCTTC
NA	TRBV12-3/TRBV12-4	TRBD1	TRBJ2-3	CASRGGQELTDTQYF	TGTGCCAGCAGGGGCGGACAGGAACTCACAGATACGCAGTATTTT
once	TRBV30	NA	TRBJ1-2	CAWSVYSNYGYTF	TGTGCCTGGAGTGTCTACAGCAACTATGGCTACACCTTC
NA	TRBV12-3/TRBV12-4	NA	TRBJ1-5	CASSLGVAQPQHF	TGTGCCAGCAGTTTAGGGGTCGCTCAGCCCCAGCATTTT
NA	TRBV5-1	TRBD2	TRBJ2-4	CASSLAARDRLALLAKNIQYF	TGCGCCAGCAGCTTGGCGGCTCGTGACAGACTAGCTCTATTAGCCAAAAACATTCAGTACTTC
NA	TRBV11-3	NA	TRBJ2-7	CASSQHRARVSYEQYF	TGTGCCAGCAGCCAGCACAGGGCGAGGGTTTCTTACGAGCAGTACTTC
NA	TRBV7-3	NA	TRBJ2-1	CASSSTGVDEQFF	TGTGCCAGCAGCTCGACAGGAGTGGATGAGCAGTTCTTC
NA	TRBV7-9	TRBD1	TRBJ1-3	CASSLTGAGGNTIYF	TGTGCCAGCAGTCTGACAGGGGCAGGTGGAAACACCATATATTTT
NA	TRBV11-2	TRBD1	TRBJ2-7	CASSRLGQSYEQYF	TGTGCCAGCAGCCGCTTGGGACAGTCCTACGAGCAGTACTTC
NA	TRBV29-1	NA	TRBJ2-1	CSVGYNEQFF	TGCAGCGTGGGTTACAATGAGCAGTTCTTC
NA	TRBV27	NA	TRBJ1-6	CASSWGPGTPLHF	TGTGCCAGCAGCTGGGGACCTGGGACACCCCTCCACTTT
few	TRBV25-1	NA	TRBJ1-1	CASSGPSTEAFF	TGTGCCAGCAGTGGACCGAGCACTGAAGCTTTCTTT
NA	TRBV19	TRBD1	TRBJ2-7	CASSERQGRGYEQYF	TGTGCCAGTAGTGAAAGACAGGGGAGAGGGTACGAGCAGTACTTC
few	TRBV11-2	NA	TRBJ2-3	CASSRVIAGTDTQYF	TGTGCCAGCAGCCGGGTCATAGCCGGCACAGATACGCAGTATTTT
NA	TRBV20-1	NA	TRBJ2-3	CSAFGPRDPTDTQYF	TGCAGTGCTTTCGGGCCCCGCGATCCCACAGATACGCAGTATTTT
few	TRBV4-1	NA	TRBJ1-6	CASSQVIEGSPLHF	TGCGCCAGCAGCCAAGTAATTGAGGGCTCACCCCTCCACTTT
NA	TRBV2	TRBD2	TRBJ2-3	CASSSATSGTGYAQYF	TGTGCCAGCAGTTCCGCGACTAGCGGGACGGGCTACGCGCAGTATTTT
few	TRBV11-2	TRBD1	TRBJ2-5	CASSIQGQQETQYF	TGTGCCAGCAGCATCCAGGGACAGCAAGAGACCCAGTACTTC
NA	TRBV2	NA	TRBJ1-2	CASTDIVGYYGYTF	TGTGCCAGCACAGACATTGTGGGATACTATGGCTACACCTTC
NA	TRBV12-3/TRBV12-4	TRBD2	TRBJ2-1	CASSRTSGSMEQFF	TGTGCCAGCAGTCGGACTAGCGGGAGTATGGAGCAGTTCTTC
NA	TRBV5-1	TRBD1	TRBJ1-1	CASSLETGRVRGAFF	TGCGCCAGCAGCTTGGAGACAGGGAGAGTACGCGGGGCTTTCTTT
NA	TRBV20-1	NA	TRBJ1-5	CSARDDEGGQPQHF	TGCAGTGCTAGAGATGACGAGGGAGGACAGCCCCAGCATTTT
few	TRBV14	NA	TRBJ1-1	CASSQAPVKAEAFF	TGTGCCAGCAGCCAAGCTCCCGTGAAGGCTGAAGCTTTCTTT
NA	TRBV5-1	NA	TRBJ1-5	CASSPGHTTNSNQPQHF	TGCGCCAGCAGCCCGGGACATACGACGAATAGCAATCAGCCCCAGCATTTT
NA	TRBV6-6	NA	TRBJ2-1	CASSYSRVYNEQFF	TGTGCCAGCAGTTACTCAAGGGTCTACAATGAGCAGTTCTTC
NA	TRBV30	NA	TRBJ2-5	CACQGTEETQYF	TGTGCCTGTCAAGGGACGGAAGAGACCCAGTACTTC
NA	TRBV11-2	NA	TRBJ2-7	CASSLGEEQYF	TGTGCCAGCAGCTTGGGGGAGGAGCAGTACTTC
NA	TRBV4-1	NA	TRBJ2-1	CASSQGQGGEQFF	TGCGCCAGCAGCCAAGGGCAGGGGGGTGAGCAGTTCTTC
NA	TRBV27	NA	TRBJ2-3	CASSSGTDTQYF	TGTGCCAGCAGTTCCGGCACAGATACGCAGTATTTT
NA	TRBV18	TRBD1	TRBJ1-1	CASSPNRQGGRNTEAFF	TGTGCCAGCTCACCCAATCGACAGGGAGGTAGGAACACTGAAGCTTTCTTT
once	TRBV10-3	NA	TRBJ1-2	CAISVGGTNYGYTF	TGTGCCATCAGTGTGGGCGGAACTAACTATGGCTACACCTTC
NA	TRBV7-9	NA	TRBJ2-7	CASSSPDRRYEQYF	TGTGCCAGCAGCTCTCCGGACAGAAGATACGAGCAGTACTTC
once	TRBV19	TRBD1	TRBJ2-2	CASSIDTGQGADTGELFF	TGTGCCAGTAGTATAGATACCGGGCAGGGGGCGGACACCGGGGAGCTGTTTTTT
NA	TRBV5-1	NA	TRBJ2-5	CASSSTGNSGAGETQYF	TGCGCCAGCAGCTCCACCGGAAACTCGGGGGCAGGGGAGACCCAGTACTTC
medium-sized	TRBV7-9	TRBD1	TRBJ2-1	CASSLLGQGTNEQFF	TGTGCCAGCAGCTTACTGGGACAGGGGACGAATGAGCAGTTCTTC
few	TRBV7-2	NA	TRBJ2-5	CASSPPGLAEGTQYF	TGTGCCAGCAGCCCCCCTGGGCTAGCCGAGGGGACCCAGTACTTC
once	TRBV7-9	TRBD2	TRBJ2-1	CASHIAGGPHEQFF	TGTGCCAGCCATATAGCGGGAGGGCCCCATGAGCAGTTCTTC
NA	TRBV10-1	TRBD1	TRBJ2-7	CVSSGTGSYEQYF	TGCGTCAGCAGTGGGACAGGCTCCTACGAGCAGTACTTC
NA	TRBV7-9	TRBD1	TRBJ1-1	CASSSWGDRVPEAFF	TGTGCCAGCAGCTCCTGGGGGGACAGGGTTCCCGAAGCTTTCTTT
few	TRBV5-4	NA	TRBJ1-1	CASSFPETENTEAFF	TGCGCCAGCAGCTTCCCCGAGACAGAGAACACTGAAGCTTTCTTT
few	TRBV10-2	TRBD2	TRBJ2-3	CASSELAGFTDTQYF	TGCGCCAGCAGTGAGCTAGCGGGATTCACAGATACGCAGTATTTT
NA	TRBV2	NA	TRBJ2-7	CASVPGPDYEQYF	TGTGCCAGCGTACCGGGACCAGACTACGAGCAGTACTTC
NA	TRBV23-1	TRBD2	TRBJ2-7	CASGPRLAGVF	TGCGCCAGCGGGCCTCGACTAGCGGGGGTTTTC
NA	TRBV12-3/TRBV12-4	TRBD2	TRBJ2-7	CASSPTSGPYEQYF	TGTGCCAGCAGCCCGACTAGCGGACCCTACGAGCAGTACTTC
NA	TRBV11-3	TRBD2	TRBJ2-3	CASSPSGGADTQYF	TGTGCCAGCAGCCCAAGCGGGGGGGCCGATACGCAGTATTTT
NA	TRBV7-8	TRBD1	TRBJ1-6	CASSSGQGYNSPLHF	TGTGCCAGCAGCTCAGGACAGGGGTATAATTCGCCCCTCCACTTT
NA	TRBV4-1	TRBD1	TRBJ2-7	CASSKPGQKDYEQYF	TGCGCCAGCAGCAAACCGGGACAGAAGGACTACGAGCAGTACTTC
NA	TRBV10-2	NA	TRBJ2-3	CASSDQGSSTDTQYF	TGCGCCAGCAGTGACCAGGGGAGTAGCACAGATACGCAGTATTTT
NA	TRBV2	TRBD2	TRBJ2-3	CASSEWGGRSTDTQYF	TGTGCCAGCAGTGAATGGGGCGGGAGGAGCACAGATACGCAGTATTTT
few	TRBV28	NA	TRBJ2-6	CASSVGWAGANVLTF	TGTGCCAGCAGCGTGGGGTGGGCTGGGGCCAACGTCCTGACTTTC
NA	TRBV20-1	NA	TRBJ1-1	CSARGVRVTEAFF	TGCAGTGCTAGAGGGGTCAGGGTCACTGAAGCTTTCTTT
NA	TRBV4-1	NA	TRBJ2-3	CASSQEGATGDTQYF	TGCGCCAGCAGCCAAGAGGGGGCGACGGGGGATACGCAGTATTTT
NA	TRBV20-1	NA	TRBJ2-5	CSARNVDGRGVPETQYF	TGCAGTGCTAGAAACGTTGATGGACGTGGGGTTCCAGAGACCCAGTACTTC
NA	TRBV6-4	TRBD1	TRBJ1-1	CASSATGVTEAFF	TGTGCCAGCAGTGCGACAGGGGTGACTGAAGCTTTCTTT
NA	TRBV7-8	NA	TRBJ2-7	CASAPTPGYEQYF	TGTGCCAGCGCACCCACCCCAGGGTACGAGCAGTACTTC